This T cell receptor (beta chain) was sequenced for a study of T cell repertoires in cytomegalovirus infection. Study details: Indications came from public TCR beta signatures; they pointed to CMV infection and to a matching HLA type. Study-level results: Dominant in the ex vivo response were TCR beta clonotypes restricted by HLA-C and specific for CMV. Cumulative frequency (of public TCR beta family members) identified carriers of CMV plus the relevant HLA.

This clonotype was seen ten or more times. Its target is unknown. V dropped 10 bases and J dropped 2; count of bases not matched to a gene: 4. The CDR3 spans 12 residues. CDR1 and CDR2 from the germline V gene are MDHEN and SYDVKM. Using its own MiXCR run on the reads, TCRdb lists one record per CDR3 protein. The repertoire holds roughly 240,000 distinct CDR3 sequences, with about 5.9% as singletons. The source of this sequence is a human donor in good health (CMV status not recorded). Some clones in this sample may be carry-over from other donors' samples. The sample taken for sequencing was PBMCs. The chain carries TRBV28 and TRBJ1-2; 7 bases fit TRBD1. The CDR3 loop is CATQGGNYGYTF. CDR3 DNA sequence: TGTGCCACCCAGGGGGGGAACTATGGCTACACCTTC.